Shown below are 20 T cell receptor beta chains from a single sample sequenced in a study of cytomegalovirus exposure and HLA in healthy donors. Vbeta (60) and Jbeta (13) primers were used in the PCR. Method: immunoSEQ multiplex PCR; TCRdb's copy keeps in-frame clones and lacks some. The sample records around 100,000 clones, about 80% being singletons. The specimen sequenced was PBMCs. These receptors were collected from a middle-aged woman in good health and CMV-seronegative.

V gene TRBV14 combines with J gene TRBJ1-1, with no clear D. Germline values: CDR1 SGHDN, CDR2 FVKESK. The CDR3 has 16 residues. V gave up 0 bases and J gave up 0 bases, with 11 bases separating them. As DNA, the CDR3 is TGTGCCAGCAGCCAAGATTTCGGGGTCCTGAACACTGAAGCTTTCTTT. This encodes CASSQDFGVLNTEAFF.

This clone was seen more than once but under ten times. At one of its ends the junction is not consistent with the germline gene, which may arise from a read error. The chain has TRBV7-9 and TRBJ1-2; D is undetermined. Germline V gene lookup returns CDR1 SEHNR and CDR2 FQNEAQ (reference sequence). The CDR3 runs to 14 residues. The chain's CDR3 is CSSSFDNPHYGYTF. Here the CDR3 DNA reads TGTTCCAGCAGCTTTGACAACCCTCACTATGGCTACACCTTC. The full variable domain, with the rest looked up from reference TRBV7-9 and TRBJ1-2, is DTGVSQNPRHKITKRGQNVTFRCDPISEHNRLYWYRQTLGQGPEFLTYFQNEAQLEKSRLLSDRFSAERPKGSFSTLEIQRTEQGDSAMYLCSSSFDNPHYGYTFGSGTRLTVV.

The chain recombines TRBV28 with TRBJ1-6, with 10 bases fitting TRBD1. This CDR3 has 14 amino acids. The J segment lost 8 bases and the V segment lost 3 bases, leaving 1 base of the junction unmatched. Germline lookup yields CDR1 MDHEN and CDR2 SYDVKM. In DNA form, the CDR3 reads TGTGCCAGCAGTTTCGGGACAGGGGATTCACCCCTCCACTTT. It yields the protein CASSFGTGDSPLHF.

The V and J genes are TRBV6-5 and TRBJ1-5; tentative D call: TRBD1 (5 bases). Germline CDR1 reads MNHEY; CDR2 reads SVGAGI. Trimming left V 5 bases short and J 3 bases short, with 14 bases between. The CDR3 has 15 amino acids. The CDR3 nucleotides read TGTGCCAGCAGTCCTCGGCAGGGAACCAATCAGCCCCAGCATTTT. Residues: CASSPRQGTNQPQHF.

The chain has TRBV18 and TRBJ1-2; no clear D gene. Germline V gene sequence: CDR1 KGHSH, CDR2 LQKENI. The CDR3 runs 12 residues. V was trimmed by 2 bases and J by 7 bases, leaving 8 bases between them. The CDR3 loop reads CASSPGSSGYTF. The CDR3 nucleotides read TGTGCCAGCTCACCAGGGTCTAGTGGCTACACCTTC.

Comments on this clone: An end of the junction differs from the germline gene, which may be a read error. In nucleotides, the CDR3 is TGTTCCAGCAGCAAACAGGGTCGGACACCGTTAACGGGTGGCTACACCTTC. This encodes CSSSKQGRTPLTGGYTF. The chain has TRBV7-9 and TRBJ1-2, with a weak D call TRBD1 (6 bases). This CDR3 has 17 amino acids. The germline V gene has CDR1 SEHNR and CDR2 FQNEAQ (reference sequence).

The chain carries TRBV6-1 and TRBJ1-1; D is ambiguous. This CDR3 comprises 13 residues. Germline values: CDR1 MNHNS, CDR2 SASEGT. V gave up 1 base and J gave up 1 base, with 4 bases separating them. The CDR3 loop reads CASSEGANTEAFF. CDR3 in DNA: TGTGCCAGCAGTGAAGGGGCGAACACTGAAGCTTTCTTT.

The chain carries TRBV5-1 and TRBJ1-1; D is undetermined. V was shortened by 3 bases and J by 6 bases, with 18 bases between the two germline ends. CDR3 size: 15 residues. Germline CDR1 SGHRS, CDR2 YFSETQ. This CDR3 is CASSSRSVLASEAFF. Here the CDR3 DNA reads TGCGCCAGCAGCTCAAGGTCAGTTTTAGCCTCTGAAGCTTTCTTT.

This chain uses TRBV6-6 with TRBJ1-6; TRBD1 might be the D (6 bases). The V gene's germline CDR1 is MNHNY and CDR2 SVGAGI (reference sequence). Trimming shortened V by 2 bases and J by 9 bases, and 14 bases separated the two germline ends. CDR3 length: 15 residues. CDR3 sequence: CASSYPTGLGSPLHF. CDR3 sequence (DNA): TGTGCCAGCAGTTACCCTACAGGGTTGGGTTCACCCCTCCACTTT.

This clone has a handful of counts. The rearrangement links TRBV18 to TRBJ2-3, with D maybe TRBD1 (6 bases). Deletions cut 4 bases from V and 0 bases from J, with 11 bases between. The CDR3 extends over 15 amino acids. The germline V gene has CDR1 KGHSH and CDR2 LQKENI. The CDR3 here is CASSRQDRSTDTQYF. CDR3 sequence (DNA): TGTGCCAGCTCACGACAGGATAGGAGCACAGATACGCAGTATTTT.

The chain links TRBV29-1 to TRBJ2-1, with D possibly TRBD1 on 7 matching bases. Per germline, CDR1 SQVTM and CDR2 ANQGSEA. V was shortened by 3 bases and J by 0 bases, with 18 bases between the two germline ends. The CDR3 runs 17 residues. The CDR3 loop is CSVDRGVIRSSYNEQFF. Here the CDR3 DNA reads TGCAGCGTTGACAGGGGGGTTATTAGGAGCTCCTACAATGAGCAGTTCTTC.

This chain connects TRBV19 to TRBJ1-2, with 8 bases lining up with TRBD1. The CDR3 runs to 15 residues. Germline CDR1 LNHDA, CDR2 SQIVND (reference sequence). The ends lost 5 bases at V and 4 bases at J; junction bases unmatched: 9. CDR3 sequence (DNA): TGTGCCAGTAGTCCAGCCGGACAGGGTCGCTATGGCTACACCTTC. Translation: CASSPAGQGRYGYTF.

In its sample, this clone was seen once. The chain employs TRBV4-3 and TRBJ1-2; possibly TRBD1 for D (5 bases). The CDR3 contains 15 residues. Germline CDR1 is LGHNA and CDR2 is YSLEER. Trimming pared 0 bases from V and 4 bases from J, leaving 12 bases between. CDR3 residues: CASSQDIQVLYGYTF. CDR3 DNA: TGCGCCAGCAGCCAAGACATACAGGTACTCTATGGCTACACCTTC.

CDR3 sequence reads: CASSVDPGAANSPLHF. CDR3 bases: TGTGCCAGCAGCGTAGATCCAGGGGCGGCTAATTCACCCCTCCACTTT. This chain connects TRBV9 to TRBJ1-6; a possible D gene is TRBD1 (6 bases). Germline CDR1 and CDR2: SGDLS and YYNGEE. The length of the CDR3 is 16 residues. The germline V and J ends were trimmed by 0 bases and 6 bases, with 13 bases remaining between them.

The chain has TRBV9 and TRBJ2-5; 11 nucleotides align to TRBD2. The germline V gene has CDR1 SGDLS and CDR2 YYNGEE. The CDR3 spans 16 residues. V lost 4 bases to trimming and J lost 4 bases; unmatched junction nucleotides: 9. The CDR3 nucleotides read TGTGCCAGCAGCTCTCCTCTAGCGGGAGGTCGAGAGACCCAGTACTTC. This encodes CASSSPLAGGRETQYF. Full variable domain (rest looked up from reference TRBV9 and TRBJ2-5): DSGVTQTPKHLITATGQRVTLRCSPRSGDLSVYWYQQSLDQGLQFLIQYYNGEERAKGNILERFSAQQFPDLHSELNLSSLELGDSALYFCASSSPLAGGRETQYFGPGTRLLVL.

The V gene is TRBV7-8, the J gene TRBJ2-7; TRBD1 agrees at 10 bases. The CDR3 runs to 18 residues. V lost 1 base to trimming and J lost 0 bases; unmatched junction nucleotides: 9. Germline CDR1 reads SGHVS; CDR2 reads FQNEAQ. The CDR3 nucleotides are TGTGCCAGCAGCTTAGAAAGGCGACAGGGGGCAGCCTCCTACGAGCAGTACTTC. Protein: CASSLERRQGAASYEQYF.

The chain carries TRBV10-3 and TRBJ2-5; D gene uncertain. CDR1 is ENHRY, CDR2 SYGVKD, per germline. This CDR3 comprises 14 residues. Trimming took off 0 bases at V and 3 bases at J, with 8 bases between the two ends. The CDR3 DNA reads TGTGCCATCAGTGAGTCTAACAGCAAAGAGACCCAGTACTTC. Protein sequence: CAISESNSKETQYF.

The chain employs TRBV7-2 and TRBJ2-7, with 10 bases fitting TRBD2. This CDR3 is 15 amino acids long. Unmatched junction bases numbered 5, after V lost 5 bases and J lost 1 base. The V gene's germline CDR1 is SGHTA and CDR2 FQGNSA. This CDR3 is CASSQGLAASYEQYF. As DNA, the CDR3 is TGTGCCAGCAGCCAAGGACTAGCGGCTTCCTACGAGCAGTACTTC.

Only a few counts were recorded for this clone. The CDR3: CASSRPDNSETQYF. The DNA for the CDR3 is TGTGCCAGCAGCCGCCCGGACAATTCTGAGACCCAGTACTTC. This chain joins TRBV5-4 and TRBJ2-5, with D possibly TRBD1 on 5 matching bases. In germline, CDR1 is SGHNT, CDR2 YYREEE (reference sequence). V dropped 4 bases and J dropped 5 bases, with 15 bases sitting between them. CDR3 size: 14 residues. Using reference TRBV5-4 and TRBJ2-5 for the parts outside the CDR3, the full variable domain is ETGVTQSPTHLIKTRGQQVTLRCSSQSGHNTVSWYQQALGQGPQFIFQYYREEENGRGNFPPRFSGLQFPNYSSELNVNALELDDSALYLCASSRPDNSETQYFGPGTRLLVL.

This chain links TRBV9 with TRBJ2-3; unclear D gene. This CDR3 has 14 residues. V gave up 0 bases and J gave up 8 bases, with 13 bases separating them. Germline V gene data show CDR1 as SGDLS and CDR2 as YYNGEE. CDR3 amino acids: CASSVGTVPGTQYF. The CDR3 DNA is TGTGCCAGCAGCGTAGGTACGGTCCCTGGTACGCAGTATTTT.